The 23 T cell receptor beta chains in this list originate from one sample, sequenced in a study of cytomegalovirus exposure and HLA in healthy donors. Primers included in the PCR were 60 Vbeta and 13 Jbeta primers. Clones were read by immunoSEQ multiplex PCR, and TCRdb kept only the in-frame ones, dropping some. Among about 60,000 clones listed, 77% were seen once. The specimen sequenced was PBMCs. These receptors all come from a female donor in good health and CMV-seronegative.

A few counts support this clone. The chain carries TRBV5-1 and TRBJ1-4, with unresolved D. This CDR3 has 15 amino acids. V was trimmed by 2 bases and J by 5 bases, leaving 13 bases between them. The germline V gene has CDR1 SGHRS and CDR2 YFSETQ. CDR3 residues: CASSFGGGRNEKLFF. CDR3 DNA: TGCGCCAGCAGCTTTGGTGGTGGGAGGAATGAAAAACTGTTTTTT.

CDR3 sequence (DNA): TGTGCCAGCAGCTCATCAGGGGGTGAAAAACTGTTTTTT. It translates to CASSSSGGEKLFF. The chain employs TRBV7-9 and TRBJ1-4; 7 bases align to TRBD1. V was clipped by 4 bases and J by 7 bases; unmatched bases: 3. The CDR3 sequence is 13 residues long. Germline lookup yields CDR1 SEHNR and CDR2 FQNEAQ (reference sequence).

The chain combines TRBV4-2 with TRBJ2-3; possibly TRBD2 for D (6 bases). V was cut by 0 bases and J by 3 bases, with 13 bases left in between. The CDR3 runs 16 residues. In germline, CDR1 is LGHNA, CDR2 YNFKEQ. CDR3 amino acids: CASSQEERARTDTQYF. DNA for the CDR3: TGTGCCAGCAGCCAAGAAGAGCGGGCGCGAACAGATACGCAGTATTTT.

The chain carries TRBV19 and TRBJ2-7, with D possibly matching TRBD2 (5 bases). Germline V gene lookup returns CDR1 LNHDA and CDR2 SQIVND (reference sequence). Trimming stripped 8 bases from V and 0 bases from J, with 14 bases between. The CDR3 has 14 amino acids. The CDR3 DNA reads TGTGCCAGTGGTACAACCGGGAACTCCTACGAGCAGTACTTC. It codes for CASGTTGNSYEQYF. Variable domain in full (rest from reference TRBV19 and TRBJ2-7): DGGITQSPKYLFRKEGQNVTLSCEQNLNHDAMYWYRQDPGQGLRLIYYSQIVNDFQKGDIAEGYSVSREKKESFPLTVTSAQKNPTAFYLCASGTTGNSYEQYFGPGTRLTVT.

Only one count was recorded for this clone. This chain joins TRBV7-9 and TRBJ1-2; D unresolved. Per germline, CDR1 SEHNR and CDR2 FQNEAQ (reference sequence). The CDR3 sequence is 13 residues long. The ends were cut back, 2 bases at V and 3 bases at J, with 7 bases in the middle. CDR3 coding DNA: TGTGCCAGCAGCTTAAGTGGGCACTATGGCTACACCTTC. This encodes CASSLSGHYGYTF.

The V and J genes are TRBV4-3 and TRBJ2-3, with 7 bases aligning to TRBD2. This CDR3 region has 17 residues. Germline assignment: CDR1 LGHNA and CDR2 YSLEER. Trimming took 1 base from V and 0 from J; bases not matched to a gene: 7. DNA for the CDR3: TGCGCCAGCAGCCAAGGGTCTGGCGGGGGTAGCACAGATACGCAGTATTTT. Protein product: CASSQGSGGGSTDTQYF.

The CDR3 DNA reads TGTGCCAGCAGTGAGACTAGCGTCGCGAACACCGGGGAGCTGTTTTTT. It translates to CASSETSVANTGELFF. The J gene is TRBJ2-2, the V gene TRBV2, with 8 positions matching TRBD2. This CDR3 is built from 16 residues. The V gene's germline CDR1 is SNHLY and CDR2 FYNNEI. Unmatched junction bases numbered 3, after V lost 3 bases and J lost 0 bases. Looking up the rest from reference TRBV2 and TRBJ2-2 gives the full variable domain: EPEVTQTPSHQVTQMGQEVILRCVPISNHLYFYWYRQILGQKVEFLVSFYNNEISEKSEIFDDQFSVERPDGSNFTLKIRSTKLEDSAMYFCASSETSVANTGELFFGEGSRLTVL.

V is TRBV2 and J is TRBJ1-1; 7 nucleotides agree with TRBD1. The V and J ends lost 5 bases and 7 bases, in that order; junction bases with no gene match: 10. Looked up from germline, CDR1 is SNHLY and CDR2 is FYNNEI. This CDR3 comprises 14 residues. The CDR3 bases are TGTGCCAGCAGTTCTTTTACAGGGGAGGTTGAAGCTTTCTTT. Amino acids: CASSSFTGEVEAFF.

The chain uses TRBV28 and TRBJ1-1; 8 positions agree with TRBD1. From germline, CDR1 is MDHEN and CDR2 SYDVKM. V lost 4 bases to trimming and J lost 4 bases; unmatched junction nucleotides: 5. CDR3 length: 14 amino acids. CDR3 protein: CASSSGQGTTEAFF. The CDR3 nucleotides are TGTGCCAGCAGTTCCGGACAGGGCACCACTGAAGCTTTCTTT.

The V gene is TRBV5-4, the J gene TRBJ2-3; D possibly corresponds to TRBD2 (6 bases). CDR1 and CDR2 from the germline V gene are SGHNT and YYREEE (reference sequence). This CDR3 is 16 amino acids long. Trimming left V 0 bases short and J 0 bases short, with 11 bases between. The DNA of the CDR3 is TGTGCCAGCAGCTTGGATAGCGGACGAAGCACAGATACGCAGTATTTT. It specifies CASSLDSGRSTDTQYF.

The chain joins TRBV27 to TRBJ1-5; 7 bases fit TRBD1. This CDR3 comprises 18 residues. The V gene's germline CDR1 is MNHEY and CDR2 SMNVEV (reference sequence). V shed 1 base and J 1 base; nucleotides not matched to a gene: 10. In DNA form, the CDR3 reads TGTGCCAGCAGTTTATTCCTATCTAACAGGGGCAGCAATCAGCCCCAGCATTTT. Amino acid sequence: CASSLFLSNRGSNQPQHF.

This rearrangement joins TRBV2 to TRBJ1-1; the match to TRBD1 covers 8 bases. V lost 6 bases, J lost 4 bases, and 10 bases stayed unmatched. Germline V CDR1 and CDR2: SNHLY, FYNNEI. This CDR3 spans 15 amino acids. CDR3 loop: CASRPHTGGPTEAFF. CDR3 bases: TGTGCCAGCAGACCCCATACAGGGGGGCCCACTGAAGCTTTCTTT.

The V gene is TRBV25-1, the J gene TRBJ2-7; D unresolved. Looked up from germline, CDR1 is MGHDK and CDR2 is SYGVNS. The CDR3 is made up of 14 amino acids. The V gene lost 1 base and the J gene lost 2 bases, with 9 bases spanning the gap. This CDR3 reads CASSESELAYEQYF. CDR3 DNA sequence: TGTGCCAGCAGTGAATCCGAGCTTGCCTACGAGCAGTACTTC.

This chain joins TRBV7-2 and TRBJ1-5; 11 nucleotides agree with TRBD1. The CDR3 runs to 15 residues. V gave up 3 bases and J gave up 6 bases; unmatched junction bases: 4. Germline values: CDR1 SGHTA, CDR2 FQGNSA. In nucleotides, the CDR3 is TGTGCCAGCAGCTTGGGGACAGGGGGAGGTCAGCCCCAGCATTTT. Translating it yields CASSLGTGGGQPQHF.

Only one count was recorded for this clone. V and J are TRBV27 and TRBJ2-7, with D possibly TRBD2 on 6 matching bases. Germline V gene sequence: CDR1 MNHEY, CDR2 SMNVEV (reference sequence). The CDR3 contains 15 residues. Trimming took 4 bases from V and 2 from J, leaving 15 bases between them. This chain's CDR3 is CASSSRLASPYEQYF. In nucleotides, the CDR3 is TGTGCCAGCAGTTCTCGGCTAGCGTCCCCCTACGAGCAGTACTTC.

J is TRBJ2-5 and V is TRBV21-1; the table's D call, TRBD2, was not checked against the DNA. The DNA matches TRBJ2-7 better at its end, which makes the J call doubtful. TRBV21-1 is an annotated pseudogene. The CDR3 runs 16 residues. As DNA, the CDR3 is TGTGCCAGCAGCAAACGGGGGGCCCAATGTTCCTACGAGCAGTACTTC. It is translated as CASSKRGAQCSYEQYF.

The chain combines TRBV7-6 with TRBJ2-1; the D gene is possibly TRBD1 (5 bases). Germline-derived CDR1 and CDR2 are SGHVS and FNYEAQ. Trimming stripped 8 bases from V and 5 bases from J, with 7 bases between. The CDR3 covers 11 residues. The CDR3 bases are TGTGCCAGCGGGGCTCACAATGAGCAGTTCTTC. Protein product: CASGAHNEQFF.

This chain uses TRBV7-8 with TRBJ2-5, with unresolved D. The J call may not be correct, given that the DNA end is closer to TRBJ2-7. The CDR3 consists of 14 residues. In germline, CDR1 is SGHVS, CDR2 FQNEAQ. CDR3 bases: TGTGCCAGCAGCTTAGCCTTCCAGAACTACGAGCAGTACTTC. Amino acid sequence: CASSLAFQNYEQYF.

The rearrangement uses TRBV2 and TRBJ2-5; 8 bases align to TRBD2. Germline lookup yields CDR1 SNHLY and CDR2 FYNNEI. J lost 4 bases, V lost 4 bases, and 8 bases had no gene match. The CDR3 extends over 15 amino acids. CDR3 sequence (DNA): TGTGCCAGCAGTGTCCGGGCGGGGGGCGGAGAGACCCAGTACTTC. It is translated as CASSVRAGGGETQYF.

V and J are TRBV18 and TRBJ2-7; D perhaps matches TRBD1 (5 bases). The V end lost 2 bases, the J end lost 2 bases, and 10 bases lay between the germline ends. The germline V gene encodes CDR1 KGHSH and CDR2 LQKENI. The CDR3 runs 14 residues. CDR3 nucleotides: TGTGCCAGCTCACCATACAGGATCCCCTACGAGCAGTACTTC. This translates into CASSPYRIPYEQYF.

The V and J genes are TRBV6-5 and TRBJ1-2; TRBD1 matches 8 bases. Germline CDR1 is MNHEY and CDR2 is SVGAGI. CDR3 length: 12 residues. J lost 6 bases, V lost 4 bases, and 1 base had no gene match. In nucleotides, the CDR3 is TGTGCCAGCAGTTGGACAGGGCATGGCTACACCTTC. Translated, it gives CASSWTGHGYTF.

The chain combines TRBV6-4 with TRBJ1-1; TRBD1 matches 8 bases. Germline loops: CDR1 MRHNA, CDR2 SNTAGT. The CDR3 runs to 13 residues. The DNA of the CDR3 is TGTGCTAGCTCACAGGGGGGGTTGGCTGAAGCTTTCTTT. Translation: CASSQGGLAEAFF.

The chain has TRBV9 and TRBJ1-3; D uncertain. The CDR3 has 15 amino acids. Trimming stripped 0 bases from V and 1 base from J, with 8 bases between. Germline CDR1 and CDR2: SGDLS and YYNGEE. The CDR3 reads CASSVVPESGNTIYF. In DNA form, the CDR3 reads TGTGCCAGCAGCGTAGTCCCAGAATCTGGAAACACCATATATTTT.